These T cell receptor beta chains were read from a single sample in a study. TCRdb analysed the RT-PCR reads with MiXCR anew, one entry per CDR3 protein. Altogether almost 700,000 distinct CDR3 sequences are present, 14% being singletons, with the ten largest covering 3.6%. Sequenced input: memory CD4+ T cells from blood. Source of these receptors: a female donor in good health, serving as a healthy control. Each CDR3 is given with its conserved first and last residue. The D gene is left open where the match is weak. The listing skips clone size in some rows; elsewhere it reads once, few, many or a size class.

TRBV3-1	.	.	TRBJ2-3	TGTGCCAGCAGCCAAGAAACGGCCTACAAAGATACGCAGTATTTT	CASSQETAYKDTQYF
TRBV5-1	TRBD2	many	TRBJ2-3	TGCGCCAGCAGCTTGTTGATAGCGGGCTTCACAGATACGCAGTATTTT	CASSLLIAGFTDTQYF
TRBV4-3	.	.	TRBJ2-3	TGCGCCAGCAGCCAATCGGTAGGGGTAGCAGATACGCAGTATTTT	CASSQSVGVADTQYF
TRBV7-2	.	.	TRBJ2-3	TGTGCCAGCAGCCCCGGGACCTACACAGATACGCAGTATTTT	CASSPGTYTDTQYF
TRBV12-3/TRBV12-4	.	few	TRBJ2-6	TGTGCCAGCAGCACCTATCGGACAATTACAATCTCTGGGGCCAACGTCCTGACTTTC	CASSTYRTITISGANVLTF
TRBV5-1	.	few	TRBJ2-7	TGCGCCAGCAGCTTTGGGCCAAGGGGTTCGGGCTCCTACGAGCAGTACTTC	CASSFGPRGSGSYEQYF
TRBV5-1	TRBD1	.	TRBJ2-7	TGCGCCAGCGCCCCCCGGACAGGGGAGGCCGAGCAGTACTTC	CASAPRTGEAEQYF
TRBV2	.	.	TRBJ2-5	TGTGCCAGCAGACAGGAGCAAGAGACCCAGTACTTC	CASRQEQETQYF
TRBV7-2	TRBD2	few	TRBJ2-1	TGTGCCAGCAGCTTAGGGGCAGGGTGGCTAGCGGGAGGCTCCTACAATGAGCAGTTCTTC	CASSLGAGWLAGGSYNEQFF
TRBV4-3	TRBD1	few	TRBJ1-2	TGCGCCAGCAGCCTTGAGGAGAGGGGGCTGGTAGGCTACACCTTC	CASSLEERGLVGYTF
TRBV3-1	TRBD1	few	TRBJ1-2	TGTGCCAGCAGCCCACGACAGGGGGACGACTATGGCTACACCTTC	CASSPRQGDDYGYTF
TRBV10-3	TRBD1	many	TRBJ1-2	TGTGCCATCAACCCAGGGGGTCCCCGTAACTATGGCTACACCTTC	CAINPGGPRNYGYTF
TRBV4-1	.	few	TRBJ2-4	TGCGCCAGCAGCCAAGGACAGGTCAAGGGGATAGCCAAAAACATTCAGTACTTC	CASSQGQVKGIAKNIQYF
TRBV6-2/TRBV6-3	.	few	TRBJ2-7	TGTGCCAGCAAGGGTCTAACAACATTCTACGAGCAGTACTTC	CASKGLTTFYEQYF
TRBV6-5	.	.	TRBJ2-1	TGTGCCAGCAAGCGAATGGAAGTCTACAATGAGCAGTTCTTC	CASKRMEVYNEQFF
TRBV5-8	.	few	TRBJ2-5	TGTGCCAGCAGCTTGAGACTAGGAGGTATGACGGAGACCCAGTACTTC	CASSLRLGGMTETQYF
TRBV11-2	TRBD1	.	TRBJ2-2	TGTGCCAGCAGCCGGAACAGGGGGCGAACCGGGGAGCTGTTTTTT	CASSRNRGRTGELFF
TRBV6-1	TRBD1	.	TRBJ1-5	TGTGCCAGCACCGGGGACAGGGGGTTTCTCTCGAGCAATCAGCCCCAGCATTTT	CASTGDRGFLSSNQPQHF
TRBV19	TRBD2	once	TRBJ2-1	TGTGCCAGTAGGCTGACTAGCGGTAAAACCTACAATGAGCAGTTCTTC	CASRLTSGKTYNEQFF
TRBV3-1	.	.	TRBJ1-2	TGTGCCAGCAGCCGAGGAGCGGGCTACACCTTC	CASSRGAGYTF
TRBV10-3	TRBD1	.	TRBJ2-5	TGTGCCATCAGGCCCGACAGGGACCAAGAGACCCAGTACTTC	CAIRPDRDQETQYF
TRBV20-1	TRBD2	.	TRBJ2-7	TGCAGTGCCCCTTGGGCTAGCGGAATCTCCTACGAGCAGTACTTC	CSAPWASGISYEQYF